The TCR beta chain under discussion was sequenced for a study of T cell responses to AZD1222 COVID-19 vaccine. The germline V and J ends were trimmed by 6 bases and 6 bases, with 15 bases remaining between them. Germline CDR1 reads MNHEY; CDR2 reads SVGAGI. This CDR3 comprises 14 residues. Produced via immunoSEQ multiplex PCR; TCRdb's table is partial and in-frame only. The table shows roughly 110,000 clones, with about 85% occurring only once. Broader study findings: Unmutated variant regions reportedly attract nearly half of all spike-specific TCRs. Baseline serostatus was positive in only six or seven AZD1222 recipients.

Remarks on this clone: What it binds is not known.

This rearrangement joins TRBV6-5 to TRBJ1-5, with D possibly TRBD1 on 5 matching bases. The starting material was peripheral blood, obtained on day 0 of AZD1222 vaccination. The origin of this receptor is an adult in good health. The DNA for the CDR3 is TGTGCCAGCAGGCAGACGGGGGAAGGTCAGCCCCAGCATTTT. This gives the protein CASRQTGEGQPQHF.